A single sample gave rise to the 11 T cell receptor beta chains below, sequenced in a study of T cell changes during pregnancy in multiple sclerosis. Method: immunoSEQ multiplex PCR; TCRdb's copy keeps in-frame clones and lacks some. The sample lists tens of thousands of clones, just over 90% seen once, with 4.8% in the top ten. The sample consisted of peripheral blood, taken in the first trimester of pregnancy. The source of these receptors is a female donor in good health, enrolled as a control in a pregnancy study.

This clone was picked up one time. The chain recombines TRBV7-6 with TRBJ1-5, with D unclear. V lost 5 bases and J 0 bases, leaving 23 bases between the germline ends. Germline CDR1 and CDR2: SGHVS and FNYEAQ. The CDR3 has 19 amino acids. The DNA of the CDR3 is TGTGCCAGCAGCCCCCGTGATCACGCGGTCTTTCATAGCAATCAGCCCCAGCATTTT. Residues: CASSPRDHAVFHSNQPQHF.

In this sample, this clone turned up once. The V call is TRBV19, the J call TRBJ2-7; 7 bases are a match to TRBD2. This CDR3 contains 16 residues. The V and J ends lost 2 bases and 1 base, in that order; junction bases with no gene match: 8. Germline loops: CDR1 LNHDA, CDR2 SQIVND (reference sequence). CDR3 bases: TGTGCCAGTAGTATACTTGGCGGGAGCGGATCCTACGAGCAGTACTTC. Amino acid sequence: CASSILGGSGSYEQYF.

As DNA, the CDR3 is TGTGCCAGCATGGGAGCGGGTGGGGGCAATCAGCCCCAGCATTTT. Encoded protein: CASMGAGGGNQPQHF. The chain carries TRBV27 and TRBJ1-5; no clear D. Trimming took 7 bases from V and 2 from J, leaving 15 bases between them. This CDR3 contains 15 residues. In germline, CDR1 is MNHEY, CDR2 SMNVEV (reference sequence).

This clone was seen once. The chain carries TRBV5-4 and TRBJ2-5, with D perhaps matching TRBD1 (6 bases). Germline V gene lookup returns CDR1 SGHNT and CDR2 YYREEE (reference sequence). The V end was cut by 3 bases, the J end by 5 bases, with 14 bases between. The CDR3 covers 14 residues. The CDR3 nucleotides read TGTGCCAGCAGCTCTACAGGGCCTGAGGAGACCCAGTACTTC. Translated, it gives CASSSTGPEETQYF.

The chain has TRBV6-1 and TRBJ1-2; 9 bases are shared with TRBD1. Unmatched junction bases numbered 6, after V lost 3 bases and J lost 7 bases. The CDR3 spans 14 residues. Per germline, CDR1 MNHNS and CDR2 SASEGT. CDR3 amino acids: CASSDNRGLRGYTF. Written as DNA, the CDR3 is TGTGCCAGCAGTGATAACAGGGGGCTACGTGGCTACACCTTC.

This rearrangement joins TRBV7-2 to TRBJ1-5; TRBD1 is a possible D gene (6 bases). The germline V and J ends were trimmed by 6 bases and 6 bases, with 15 bases remaining between them. The CDR3 runs 14 residues. CDR1 and CDR2 from the germline V gene are SGHTA and FQGNSA. In nucleotides, the CDR3 is TGTGCCAGCAGTTACGACAGGACCACTCAGCCCCAGCATTTT. This sequence encodes CASSYDRTTQPQHF.

The chain recombines TRBV10-3 with TRBJ2-1; possibly TRBD1 for D (6 bases). Germline CDR1 reads ENHRY; CDR2 reads SYGVKD. With 3 bases removed from V and 8 bases from J, the gap between germline ends came to 8 bases. The CDR3 is 12 amino acids. The chain's CDR3 is CAISERQDEQFF. In nucleotides, the CDR3 is TGTGCCATCAGTGAACGACAGGATGAGCAGTTCTTC.

Only one count was recorded for this clone. This chain joins TRBV30 and TRBJ1-2; D gene ambiguous. Germline assignment: CDR1 GTSNPN and CDR2 SVGIG (reference sequence). The CDR3 covers 13 residues. V lost 0 bases and J lost 8, with 13 bases in between. The CDR3 protein is CAWSVSSAGGYTF. The CDR3 DNA reads as TGTGCCTGGAGTGTATCGTCAGCGGGGGGCTACACCTTC.

This chain connects TRBV5-1 to TRBJ2-1; 8 bases agree with TRBD2. Per the germline V gene, CDR1 is SGHRS and CDR2 is YFSETQ. The CDR3 sequence is 15 residues long. The V segment lost 0 bases and the J segment 5 bases; nucleotides outside the gene matches: 4. This CDR3 is CASSLGVAGHNEQFF. The CDR3 coding sequence is TGCGCCAGCAGCTTGGGGGTAGCGGGACACAATGAGCAGTTCTTC.

CDR3 in DNA: TGTGCCAGCAGCACCGGACTAGCGGGAGGGCGCAATGAGCAGTTCTTC. It yields the protein CASSTGLAGGRNEQFF. The rearrangement uses TRBV7-6 and TRBJ2-1; the match to TRBD2 covers 15 bases. The CDR3 totals 16 residues. J gave up 6 bases and V 5 bases, and 5 bases lay outside the gene matches. CDR1 is SGHVS, CDR2 FNYEAQ, per germline.

J is TRBJ2-1 and V is TRBV13, with 10 bases matching TRBD2. CDR1 is PRHDT, CDR2 FYEKMQ, per germline (reference sequence). J lost 6 bases, V lost 5 bases, and 13 bases had no gene match. The CDR3 spans 17 residues. CDR3 DNA sequence: TGTGCCAGCAGCGAATGGACTAGCGGTAGAGGGATCAATGAGCAGTTCTTC. Its protein is CASSEWTSGRGINEQFF.